The 12 T cell receptor beta chains given below trace back to one sample, sequenced in a study of OX40 agonist ivuxolimab in advanced cancers. Generated by immunoSEQ multiplex PCR, the TCRdb table keeps only in-frame clones and is missing some. The sample consists of 70,000 to 85,000 clones, about 85% of them appearing once. The specimen was CD4+ or CD8+ T cells sorted from blood, collected in a trial of the OX40 agonist ivuxolimab. These receptors originate from an adult with an advanced solid tumor such as melanoma, head and neck, liver or kidney cancer.

The V gene is TRBV19, the J gene TRBJ1-3, with D unresolved. V was clipped by 6 bases and J by 0 bases, with 12 bases between them. This CDR3 is 15 amino acids long. The germline V gene encodes CDR1 LNHDA and CDR2 SQIVND (reference sequence). The DNA of the CDR3 is TGTGCCAGTAGGGTCGGACCGAGCTCTGGAAACACCATATATTTT. It specifies CASRVGPSSGNTIYF.

The V call is TRBV2, the J call TRBJ1-5, with D tentatively TRBD1 (5 bases). CDR1 SNHLY and CDR2 FYNNEI come from the germline V gene. Trimming removed 4 bases at V and 3 bases at J, with 13 bases between. CDR3 size: 15 residues. The CDR3 is CASSGWGVPNQPQHF. CDR3 nucleotide sequence: TGTGCCAGCAGTGGGTGGGGGGTGCCCAATCAGCCCCAGCATTTT.

The chain is built from TRBV7-2 and TRBJ1-3; tentatively, D is TRBD1 (6 bases). The V and J ends lost 5 bases and 7 bases respectively, with 12 bases between them. The germline V gene has CDR1 SGHTA and CDR2 FQGNSA. CDR3 length equals 13 residues. This CDR3 reads CASSDGRGNTIYF. CDR3 nucleotides: TGTGCCAGCAGCGACGGGAGGGGGAACACCATATATTTT.

The V and J genes are TRBV5-4 and TRBJ2-3; 9 bases agree with TRBD2. Germline values: CDR1 SGHNT, CDR2 YYREEE (reference sequence). V gave up 0 bases and J gave up 4 bases; unmatched junction bases: 3. CDR3 length equals 15 residues. As DNA, the CDR3 is TGTGCCAGCAGCTTGGCTAGCGGGGTGGCAGATACGCAGTATTTT. Its translation: CASSLASGVADTQYF.

The chain joins TRBV2 to TRBJ1-4; D remains unclear. V was pared by 7 bases and J by 4 bases, with 10 bases between. The CDR3 consists of 13 residues. Per the germline V gene, CDR1 is SNHLY and CDR2 is FYNNEI. CDR3 amino acids: CASTTEFNEKLFF. The CDR3 coding sequence is TGTGCCAGCACGACCGAGTTTAATGAAAAACTGTTTTTT.

CDR3 protein: CASSFEMDYGYTF. The CDR3 DNA reads as TGTGCCAGCAGCTTCGAGATGGACTATGGCTACACCTTC. The V call is TRBV7-2, the J call TRBJ1-2, with no clear D. Between the trimmed V and J ends, which lost 3 bases and 3 bases, there was a span of 8 bases. CDR1 is SGHTA, CDR2 FQGNSA, per germline. The CDR3 has 13 amino acids.

The genes are TRBV29-1 and TRBJ1-2; D is possibly TRBD1 (5 bases). The germline V and J ends were trimmed by 0 bases and 8 bases, with 16 bases remaining between them. This CDR3 is built from 14 residues. Germline V lookup: CDR1 SQVTM, CDR2 ANQGSEA. In DNA, the CDR3 is TGCAGCGTTGAAGATCAAAACAGGCGAACCGGCTACACCTTC. Protein: CSVEDQNRRTGYTF.

The V gene is TRBV5-4, the J gene TRBJ1-1; D call uncertain. CDR3 length equals 14 residues. Germline V lookup: CDR1 SGHNT, CDR2 YYREEE (reference sequence). Trimming left V 0 bases short and J 2 bases short, with 8 bases between. CDR3 sequence reads: CASSLDRYNTEAFF. CDR3 DNA sequence: TGTGCCAGCAGCTTGGACAGATATAACACTGAAGCTTTCTTT.

The V call is TRBV2, the J call TRBJ2-3; D gene uncertain. The ends were cut back, 1 base at V and 3 bases at J, with 5 bases in the middle. The germline V gene has CDR1 SNHLY and CDR2 FYNNEI. The CDR3 runs 13 residues. CDR3 in amino acids: CASSEVATDTQYF. For the CDR3, the DNA is TGTGCCAGCAGTGAAGTAGCAACAGATACGCAGTATTTT.

This clone ranks as medium-sized (0.01 to 0.1%). The chain employs TRBV5-6 and TRBJ2-1, with 7 bases matching TRBD2. The CDR3 is 15 amino acids. CDR1 and CDR2 from the germline V gene are SGHDT and YYEEEE. The J segment lost 0 bases and the V segment lost 4 bases, leaving 4 bases of the junction unmatched. CDR3 amino acids: CASSIRLASYNEQFF. CDR3 DNA sequence: TGTGCCAGCAGCATAAGACTAGCCTCCTACAATGAGCAGTTCTTC. Based on the CDR3 plus reference TRBV5-6 and TRBJ2-1, the full variable domain is DAGVTQSPTHLIKTRGQQVTLRCSPKSGHDTVSWYQQALGQGPQFIFQYYEEEERQRGNFPDRFSGHQFPNYSSELNVNALLLGDSALYLCASSIRLASYNEQFFGPGTRLTVL.

The chain carries TRBV19 and TRBJ1-3, with no clear D. V gave up 3 bases and J gave up 1 base, with 7 bases separating them. The germline V gene has CDR1 LNHDA and CDR2 SQIVND (reference sequence). This CDR3 comprises 14 residues. CDR3 amino acids: CASSIFNSGNTIYF. CDR3 coding DNA: TGTGCCAGTAGTATTTTTAATTCTGGAAACACCATATATTTT.

This clone occurred once. V and J are TRBV7-9 and TRBJ2-3; D is perhaps TRBD1 (5 bases). The CDR3 has 13 amino acids. Germline assignment: CDR1 SEHNR and CDR2 FQNEAQ (reference sequence). V was cut by 6 bases and J by 1 base, with 8 bases left in between. CDR3 residues: CASSQGGTDTQYF. As DNA, the CDR3 is TGTGCCAGCAGTCAGGGTGGCACAGATACGCAGTATTTT.